The clone carrying this T cell receptor (beta chain) was recorded a few times. V lost 5 bases and J 2 bases, leaving 12 bases between the germline ends. CDR3 length: 15 amino acids. Per the germline V gene, CDR1 is SEHNR and CDR2 is FQNEAQ (reference sequence). This entry is derived from a study of blood T cells in healthy people across ages. Combining a sample-barcoded 5' primer with a J-beta primer mix, a second PCR ran for 7 to 11 cycles. Each CDR3 protein gets one entry after TCRdb re-called the 5' RACE reads with MiXCR. Among approximately 1,700,000 distinct CDR3 sequences listed, 35% to 50% were seen once.

Sequenced sample: blood. The chain carries TRBV7-9 and TRBJ1-4, with D possibly TRBD1 on 6 matching bases. The clonotype comes from a human donor in good health. The CDR3 spells CASSPADSTNEKLFF. Here the CDR3 DNA reads TGTGCCAGCAGCCCAGCGGACAGTACTAATGAAAAACTGTTTTTT.